This is a list of T cell receptor beta chains from one sample in a study of T cell changes during pregnancy in multiple sclerosis. Clones were read by immunoSEQ multiplex PCR, and TCRdb kept only the in-frame ones, dropping some. This repertoire shows roughly 60,000 clones, over 95% found once; its top ten account for roughly 2.3%. This specimen consisted of CD8+ T cells from peripheral blood mononuclear cells, obtained after pregnancy. These receptors were obtained from a female donor with multiple sclerosis, enrolled in a pregnancy study. Both conserved end residues are part of each CDR3. The D gene is left open where the match is weak. The size entry is marked missing in some rows and otherwise reads once, few, many or a size class.

J,V,size,D,DNA,CDR3
TRBJ1-2,TRBV28,-,TRBD1,TGTGCCAGCAGTTTAGAGGACAGGGATGGCTACACCTTC,CASSLEDRDGYTF
TRBJ2-1,TRBV7-9,-,-,TGTGCCAGCAGCTTAGGTAGCGAGGGGTTCTTC,CASSLGSEGFF
TRBJ2-1,TRBV7-9,-,-,TGTGCCAGCCCCCCCAAAGAGACAGACCCGAAGGTGCAGTTCTTC,CASPPKETDPKVQFF
TRBJ2-1,TRBV19,-,-,TGTGCCACAATTAGCGGAATCTACAATGAGCAGTTCTTC,CATISGIYNEQFF
TRBJ2-2,TRBV4-2,-,-,TGTGCCAGCAGCCAACTTCCATCAGGGGGGGAGCTGTTTTTT,CASSQLPSGGELFF
TRBJ1-2,TRBV28,-,-,TGTGCCAGCAGCCCAACAGGGAATGGCTACACCTTC,CASSPTGNGYTF
TRBJ2-3,TRBV10-3,-,TRBD2,TGTGCCATCAGTGAGACTAGCGGGAGGACCTTCGCTGGGGCAGATACGCAGTATTTT,CAISETSGRTFAGADTQYF
TRBJ2-3,TRBV13,-,-,TGTGCCAGCAGCTTAGCGCAGGGCGACACAGATACGCAGTATTTT,CASSLAQGDTDTQYF
TRBJ2-7,TRBV9,-,-,TGTGCCAGCAGCGGTGGGGGGTCCTACGAGCAGTACTTC,CASSGGGSYEQYF
TRBJ1-1,TRBV9,-,-,TGTGCCAGCAGCGTTACAGAGAACACTGAAGCTTTCTTT,CASSVTENTEAFF
TRBJ2-7,TRBV27,-,-,TGTGCCAGCAGCCGTGCCGGGGTCTACGAGCAGTACTTC,CASSRAGVYEQYF
TRBJ1-4,TRBV27,-,-,TGTGCCAGCAGGAGGAAGCTTAATGAAAAACTGTTTTTT,CASRRKLNEKLFF
TRBJ1-1,TRBV2,-,-,TGTGCCAGCAGTGAGGACGACTATAAGAACACTGAAGCTTTCTTT,CASSEDDYKNTEAFF
TRBJ1-1,TRBV19,-,-,TGTGCCAGTCAGACGGGGACTGAAGCTTTCTTT,CASQTGTEAFF
TRBJ2-7,TRBV7-9,-,TRBD1,TGTGCCAGCAGCACCGGACAGGGGGCCGAGCAGTACTTC,CASSTGQGAEQYF
TRBJ2-5,TRBV27,-,TRBD2,TGTGCCAGCAGTTCACCGCGACTAGCGGGAATAGGAGGGACCCAGTACTTC,CASSSPRLAGIGGTQYF
TRBJ2-1,TRBV29-1,-,-,TGCAGCGTTGGTCTTGATGATCAGGTTAGCTCCTACAATGAGCAGTTCTTC,CSVGLDDQVSSYNEQFF
TRBJ2-4,TRBV18,once,-,TGTGCCAGCTCACCGCCGCGACAGAAAAACATTCAGTACTTC,CASSPPRQKNIQYF
TRBJ2-1,TRBV27,-,TRBD1,TGTGCCAGCAGTTTAACCCTCGGGACAGTATCCTACAATGAGCAGTTCTTC,CASSLTLGTVSYNEQFF
TRBJ1-4,TRBV11-2,-,-,TGTGCCAGCAGCGAGATCCCACAACCAAGGGGAAATGAAAAACTGTTTTTT,CASSEIPQPRGNEKLFF
TRBJ1-1,TRBV2,-,TRBD1,TGTGCCAGCCCAGGGGGACGGGACACTGAAGCTTTCTTT,CASPGGRDTEAFF
TRBJ2-1,TRBV7-2,-,-,TGTGCCAGCAGCTCCGACAGGCCCCAACCCAATGAGCAGTTCTTC,CASSSDRPQPNEQFF
TRBJ2-1,TRBV5-4,-,TRBD2,TGTGCCAGCAGCTCTGTTCCCGGGACTAGCGGGGCCAGCTCCTACAATGAGCAGTTCTTC,CASSSVPGTSGASSYNEQFF
TRBJ1-4,TRBV4-3,-,-,TGCGCCAGCAGCCCCTTGCGGGAGGGAAAACTGTTTTTT,CASSPLREGKLFF
TRBJ1-2,TRBV7-9,-,-,TGTGCCGGCCACAGGGTTTATGGCTACACCTTC,CAGHRVYGYTF
TRBJ2-2,TRBV27,-,TRBD1,TGTGCCAGCAGTTCTGGGACAGGGAACGTCGGGGAGCTGTTTTTT,CASSSGTGNVGELFF
TRBJ2-7,TRBV6-1,once,TRBD2,TGTGCCAGCAGTGAAATGTCTAGCGGAGGCTACGAGCAGTACTTC,CASSEMSSGGYEQYF
TRBJ1-2,TRBV7-2,-,TRBD1,TGTGCCAGCAGGGTGACAGGGGGCGGGGTTGGCTACACCTTC,CASRVTGGGVGYTF
TRBJ1-1,TRBV4-3,-,-,TGCGCCAGCAGCCAAGGCTCAGGGGATACTGAAGCTTTCTTT,CASSQGSGDTEAFF
TRBJ2-1,TRBV27,-,-,TGTGCCAGCAGTTTAATGGCCACAGGGGCCGGGAGCGATGAGCAGTTCTTC,CASSLMATGAGSDEQFF
TRBJ2-1,TRBV7-3,once,TRBD2,TGTGCCAGCAGCCAAGCGGGGACTGTTAACAATGAGCAGTTCTTC,CASSQAGTVNNEQFF
TRBJ2-5,TRBV7-8,once,TRBD2,TGTGCCAGCAGCCATACTAGCGGAGGGGAGACCCAGTACTTC,CASSHTSGGETQYF
TRBJ2-3,TRBV10-3,-,TRBD2,TGTGCCATCAGTGTCTCCCGAGCTAGCGGGGCTAGCACAGATACGCAGTATTTT,CAISVSRASGASTDTQYF
TRBJ2-1,TRBV14,-,-,TGTGCCAGCAGCCAAGCGGGAGTCTACAATGAGCAGTTCTTC,CASSQAGVYNEQFF
TRBJ2-7,TRBV9,once,-,TGTGCCAGCGGAGGTTCCTACGAGCAGTACTTC,CASGGSYEQYF
TRBJ2-1,TRBV29-1,-,-,TGCAGCGTTGTCACCGAAGGGAGTGAGCAGTTCTTC,CSVVTEGSEQFF
TRBJ2-1,TRBV6-1,-,TRBD2,TGTGCCAGCAGTGAAGAACTAGCGGGGGATTCTTGGTCCGATGAGCAGTTCTTC,CASSEELAGDSWSDEQFF
TRBJ2-2,TRBV15,-,-,TGTGCCACCAGCAGTCCCCTCGTTGGCAGGGGGGAGCTGTTTTTT,CATSSPLVGRGELFF
TRBJ2-5,TRBV7-8,-,-,TGTGCCAGCAGCTTAGCTCACGGGTACCAAGAGACCCAGTACTTC,CASSLAHGYQETQYF
TRBJ2-2,TRBV5-1,-,TRBD2,TGCGCCAGCAGCTTGGGGGAGGGATCGAACACCGGGGAGCTGTTTTTT,CASSLGEGSNTGELFF
TRBJ2-7,TRBV7-9,-,-,TGTGCCAGCAGCCTAGTTCAGGGGATTCGGGTCGAGCAGTACTTC,CASSLVQGIRVEQYF
TRBJ2-4,TRBV5-5,-,-,TGTGCCAGCAGCCCGGAGGGTTTGGACATTCAGTACTTC,CASSPEGLDIQYF
TRBJ2-1,TRBV19,-,-,TGTGCCAGTAGTATAATACCCTCTACCTACAATGAGCAGTTCTTC,CASSIIPSTYNEQFF
TRBJ2-1,TRBV2,-,-,TGTGCCAGCAGTGAAGCCCGCGGACTAGGGGGCAATGAGCAGTTCTTC,CASSEARGLGGNEQFF
TRBJ2-1,TRBV29-1,-,-,TGCAGCGTTGACCACGGGACATCGCTGTACCCGGAGCAGTTCTTC,CSVDHGTSLYPEQFF
TRBJ2-7,TRBV9,-,TRBD1,TGTGCCAGCAGCCCAGACCCCAGGGGGTCCTACGAGCAGTACTTC,CASSPDPRGSYEQYF
TRBJ2-7,TRBV15,-,TRBD1,TGTGCCACCAGCAGGGGAACAGGGGCGTACGAGCAGTACTTC,CATSRGTGAYEQYF
TRBJ2-7,TRBV2,-,-,TGTGCCAGCATGGCGGGGAGCTCCTACGAGCAGTACTTC,CASMAGSSYEQYF
TRBJ1-4,TRBV28,-,-,TGTGCCAGCACGACCGTGAGGGTCAATGAAAAACTGTTTTTT,CASTTVRVNEKLFF
TRBJ1-6,TRBV1,-,-,TGCACCAGCAGCCAAGAAAGCTCCACAGGGATCGTGGATTCACCCCTCCACTTT,CTSSQESSTGIVDSPLHF
TRBJ2-2,TRBV19,once,-,TGTGCCAGTAGCAGGACTTCCCCGAGCGGGGAGCTGTTTTTT,CASSRTSPSGELFF
TRBJ2-4,TRBV30,-,-,TGTGCCTGGAGTACCTTAAGGCCCGGGAACATTCAGTACTTC,CAWSTLRPGNIQYF
TRBJ2-1,TRBV7-6,-,TRBD2,TGTGCCAGCAGTCATAAGACTAGCGGGAGGGCTGCCGGGTACAATGAGCAGTTCTTC,CASSHKTSGRAAGYNEQFF
TRBJ1-1,TRBV7-9,-,TRBD1,TGTGCCAGCAGTCTGGGACAGCCCACTGAAGCTTTCTTT,CASSLGQPTEAFF
TRBJ1-2,TRBV2,-,-,TGTGCCAGCACGAGCCGAGAGGGCTACACCTTC,CASTSREGYTF